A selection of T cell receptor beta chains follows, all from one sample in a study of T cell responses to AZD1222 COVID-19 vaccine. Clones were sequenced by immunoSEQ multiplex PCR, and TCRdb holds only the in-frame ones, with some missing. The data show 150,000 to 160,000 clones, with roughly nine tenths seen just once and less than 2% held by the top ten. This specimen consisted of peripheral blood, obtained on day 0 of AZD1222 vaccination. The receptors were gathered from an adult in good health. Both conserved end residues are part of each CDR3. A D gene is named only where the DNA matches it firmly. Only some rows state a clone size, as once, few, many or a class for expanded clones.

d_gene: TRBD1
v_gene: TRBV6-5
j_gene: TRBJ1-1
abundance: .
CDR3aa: CASNTGAMNTEAFF
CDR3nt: TGTGCCAGCAATACAGGGGCCATGAACACTGAAGCTTTCTTT

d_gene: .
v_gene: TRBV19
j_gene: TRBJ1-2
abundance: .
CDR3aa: CASSIEQGYGYTF
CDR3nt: TGTGCCAGTAGTATAGAACAGGGATACGGCTACACCTTC

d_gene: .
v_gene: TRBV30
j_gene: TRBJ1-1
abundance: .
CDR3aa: CAWSEGGDTEAFF
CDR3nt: TGTGCCTGGAGTGAAGGGGGGGACACTGAAGCTTTCTTT

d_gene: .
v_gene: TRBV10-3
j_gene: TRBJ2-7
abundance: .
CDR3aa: CAISERDLYEQYF
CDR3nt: TGTGCCATCAGTGAGCGGGACTTATACGAGCAGTACTTC

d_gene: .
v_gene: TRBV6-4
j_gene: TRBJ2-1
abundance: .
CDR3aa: CASSDASDGASYNEQFF
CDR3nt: TGTGCCAGCAGTGACGCTAGCGATGGGGCTTCCTACAATGAGCAGTTCTTC

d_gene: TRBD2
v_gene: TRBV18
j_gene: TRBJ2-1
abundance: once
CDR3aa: CASSPSSGSRFNEQFF
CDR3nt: TGTGCCAGCTCACCATCTAGCGGGAGCCGCTTCAATGAGCAGTTCTTC

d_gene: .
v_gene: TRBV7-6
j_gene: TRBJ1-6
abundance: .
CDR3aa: CASSLVGGGYSSYNSPLHF
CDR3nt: TGTGCCAGCAGCTTAGTTGGAGGGGGGTATAGCTCCTATAATTCACCCCTCCACTTT

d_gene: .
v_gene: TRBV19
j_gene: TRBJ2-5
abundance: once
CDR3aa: CASSIGKTQYF
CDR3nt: TGTGCCAGTAGTATAGGGAAGACCCAGTACTTC

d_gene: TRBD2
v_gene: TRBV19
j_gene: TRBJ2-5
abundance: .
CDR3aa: CASSIGLAGGPSQETQYF
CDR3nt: TGTGCCAGTAGTATCGGACTAGCGGGAGGGCCGAGCCAAGAGACCCAGTACTTC

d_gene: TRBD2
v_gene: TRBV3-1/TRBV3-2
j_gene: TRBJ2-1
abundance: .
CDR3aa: CASSQLTSGKGFF
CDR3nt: TGTGCCAGCAGCCAACTAACTAGCGGGAAGGGGTTCTTC

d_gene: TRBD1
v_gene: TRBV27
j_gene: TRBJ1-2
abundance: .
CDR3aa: CASSPYLVPGQVNYGYTF
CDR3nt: TGTGCCAGCAGTCCCTATCTCGTCCCGGGACAGGTTAACTATGGCTACACCTTC

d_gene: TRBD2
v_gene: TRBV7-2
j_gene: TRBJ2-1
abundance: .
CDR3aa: CASSLVAGRASYNEQFF
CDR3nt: TGTGCCAGCAGCTTAGTAGCGGGGAGGGCCTCGTACAATGAGCAGTTCTTC

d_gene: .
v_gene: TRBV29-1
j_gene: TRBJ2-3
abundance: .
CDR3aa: CSADFSRTSTDTQYF
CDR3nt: TGCAGCGCTGATTTTAGCAGAACAAGCACAGATACGCAGTATTTT

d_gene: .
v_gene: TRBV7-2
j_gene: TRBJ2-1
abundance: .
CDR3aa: CASSFYAVSYNEQFF
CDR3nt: TGTGCCAGCAGCTTTTACGCAGTCTCCTACAATGAGCAGTTCTTC

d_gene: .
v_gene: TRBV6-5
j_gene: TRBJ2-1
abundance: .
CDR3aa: CASRGRGVGDEQFF
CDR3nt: TGTGCCAGCAGGGGCAGGGGAGTGGGAGATGAGCAGTTCTTC

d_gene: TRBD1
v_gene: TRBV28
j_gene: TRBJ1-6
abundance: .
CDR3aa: CASRVSPGTGGSPLHF
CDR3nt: TGTGCCAGCAGGGTCAGTCCCGGGACAGGGGGATCACCCCTCCACTTT

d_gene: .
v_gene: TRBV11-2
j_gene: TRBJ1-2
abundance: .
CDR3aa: CASSEGRNYGYTF
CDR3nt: TGTGCCAGCAGCGAAGGACGGAACTATGGCTACACCTTC

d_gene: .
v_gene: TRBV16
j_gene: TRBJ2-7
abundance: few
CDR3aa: CASSQSGGVQYEQYF
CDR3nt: TGTGCCAGCAGCCAATCAGGGGGGGTCCAATACGAGCAGTACTTC

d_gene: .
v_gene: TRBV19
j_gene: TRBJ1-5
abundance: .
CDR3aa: CASSTVVGRGQPQHF
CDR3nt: TGTGCCAGTAGTACAGTGGTGGGACGGGGACAGCCCCAGCATTTT

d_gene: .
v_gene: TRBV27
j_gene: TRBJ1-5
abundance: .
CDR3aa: CASRQTGDRYQPQHF
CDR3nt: TGTGCCAGCAGACAAACCGGCGATAGATATCAGCCCCAGCATTTT

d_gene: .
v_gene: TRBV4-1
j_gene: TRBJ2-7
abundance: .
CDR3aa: CASSLRDTLSYEQYF
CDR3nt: TGCGCCAGCAGTCTCCGGGACACGCTTTCCTACGAGCAGTACTTC

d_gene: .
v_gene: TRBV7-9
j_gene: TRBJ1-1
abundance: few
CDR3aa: CASSSFGTEAFF
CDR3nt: TGTGCCAGCAGCTCATTCGGGACAGAAGCTTTCTTT

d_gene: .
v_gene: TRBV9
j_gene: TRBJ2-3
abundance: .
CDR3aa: CASSPPPPGTDTQYF
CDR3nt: TGTGCCAGCAGCCCTCCGCCCCCCGGCACAGATACGCAGTATTTT

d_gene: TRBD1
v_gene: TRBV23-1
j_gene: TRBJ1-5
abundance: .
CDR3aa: CASSHRTGGNQPQHF
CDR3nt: TGCGCCAGCAGTCATCGGACAGGGGGCAATCAGCCCCAGCATTTT

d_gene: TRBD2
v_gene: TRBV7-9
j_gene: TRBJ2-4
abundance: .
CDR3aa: CASRVAGDGGDSKNIQYF
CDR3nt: TGTGCCAGCAGGGTAGCGGGAGATGGTGGGGATTCCAAAAACATTCAGTACTTC

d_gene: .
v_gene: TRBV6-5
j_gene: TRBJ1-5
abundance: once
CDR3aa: CASSYSGDQPQHF
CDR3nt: TGTGCCAGCAGTTACTCGGGGGATCAGCCCCAGCATTTT

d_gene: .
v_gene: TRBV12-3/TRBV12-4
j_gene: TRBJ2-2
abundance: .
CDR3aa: CASTVSRTGELFF
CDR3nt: TGTGCCAGCACTGTCTCACGCACCGGGGAGCTGTTTTTT

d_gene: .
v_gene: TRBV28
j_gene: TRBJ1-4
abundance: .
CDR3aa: CASSAPGWQTTNEKLFF
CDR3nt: TGTGCCAGCAGCGCCCCGGGGTGGCAAACAACTAATGAAAAACTGTTTTTT

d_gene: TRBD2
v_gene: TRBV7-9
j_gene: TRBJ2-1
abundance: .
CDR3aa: CASSPDSGSSYNEQFF
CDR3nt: TGTGCCAGCAGCCCGGATAGCGGGAGCTCCTACAATGAGCAGTTCTTC

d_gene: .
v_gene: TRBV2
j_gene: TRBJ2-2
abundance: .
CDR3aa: CASVSGTGELFF
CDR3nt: TGTGCCAGCGTCTCGGGAACCGGGGAGCTGTTTTTT

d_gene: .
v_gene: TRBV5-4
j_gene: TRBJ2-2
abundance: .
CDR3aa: CASSRENTGELFF
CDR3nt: TGTGCCAGCAGCCGCGAGAACACCGGGGAGCTGTTTTTT

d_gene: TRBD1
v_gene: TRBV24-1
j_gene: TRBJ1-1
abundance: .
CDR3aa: CATSDPVEAGGAMNTEAFF
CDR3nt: TGTGCCACCAGTGACCCGGTGGAGGCAGGGGGTGCCATGAACACTGAAGCTTTCTTT

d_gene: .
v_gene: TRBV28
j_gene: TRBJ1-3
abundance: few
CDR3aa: CASSLVSGNTIYF
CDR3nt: TGTGCCAGCAGTTTAGTCTCTGGAAACACCATATATTTT

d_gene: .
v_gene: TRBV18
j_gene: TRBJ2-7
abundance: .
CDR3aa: CASSPRDGTYEQYF
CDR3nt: TGTGCCAGCTCACCAAGAGACGGCACCTACGAGCAGTACTTC

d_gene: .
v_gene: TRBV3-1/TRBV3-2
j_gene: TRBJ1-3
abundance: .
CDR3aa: CASSQGRSSGNTIYF
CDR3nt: TGTGCCAGCAGCCAAGGTAGGAGCTCTGGAAACACCATATATTTT

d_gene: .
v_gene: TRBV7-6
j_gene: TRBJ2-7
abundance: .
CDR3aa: CASSLGGGNALDYEQYF
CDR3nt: TGTGCCAGCAGCTTAGGCGGCGGGAATGCGTTGGACTACGAGCAGTACTTC

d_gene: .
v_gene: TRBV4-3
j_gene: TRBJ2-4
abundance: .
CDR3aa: CASSQETLAKNIQYF
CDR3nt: TGCGCCAGCAGCCAAGAGACACTAGCCAAAAACATTCAGTACTTC

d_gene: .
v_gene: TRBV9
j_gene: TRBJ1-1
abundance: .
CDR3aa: CASSPPYRVTEAFF
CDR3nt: TGTGCCAGCAGCCCCCCGTACAGGGTGACTGAAGCTTTCTTT

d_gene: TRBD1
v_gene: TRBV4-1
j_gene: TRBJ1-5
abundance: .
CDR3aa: CASSQAPDRGQPQHF
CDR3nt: TGCGCCAGCAGCCAAGCCCCGGACAGGGGTCAGCCCCAGCATTTT

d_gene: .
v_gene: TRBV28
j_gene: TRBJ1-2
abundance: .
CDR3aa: CASSSRTVYGYTF
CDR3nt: TGTGCCAGCAGTAGCAGGACGGTCTATGGCTACACCTTC

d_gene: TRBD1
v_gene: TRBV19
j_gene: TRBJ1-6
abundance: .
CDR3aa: CASGTEYNSPLHF
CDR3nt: TGTGCCAGCGGGACAGAGTATAATTCACCCCTCCACTTT

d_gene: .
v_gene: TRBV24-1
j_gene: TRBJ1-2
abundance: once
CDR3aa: CATSDPRDTSVGYTF
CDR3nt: TGTGCCACCAGTGATCCCAGGGATACGTCTGTCGGCTACACCTTC

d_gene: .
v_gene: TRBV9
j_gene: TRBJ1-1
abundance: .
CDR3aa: CASSVGGRTEAFF
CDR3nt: TGTGCCAGCAGCGTAGGTGGAAGAACTGAAGCTTTCTTT

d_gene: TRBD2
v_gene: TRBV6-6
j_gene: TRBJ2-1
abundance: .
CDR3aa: CASRSLAYNEQFF
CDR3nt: TGTGCCAGCAGGTCACTAGCGTACAATGAGCAGTTCTTC

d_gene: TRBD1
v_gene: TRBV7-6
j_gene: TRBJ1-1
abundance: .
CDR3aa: CASSPKDRRNTEAFF
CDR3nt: TGTGCCAGCAGCCCTAAGGACAGGAGGAACACTGAAGCTTTCTTT

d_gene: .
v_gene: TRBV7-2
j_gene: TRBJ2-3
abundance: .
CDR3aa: CASSLAAPGVDTQYF
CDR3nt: TGTGCCAGCAGCTTAGCGGCACCGGGGGTAGATACGCAGTATTTT

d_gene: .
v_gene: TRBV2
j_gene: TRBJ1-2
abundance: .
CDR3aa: CASRGTEAMGYTF
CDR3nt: TGTGCCAGCAGGGGGACGGAAGCTATGGGCTACACCTTC

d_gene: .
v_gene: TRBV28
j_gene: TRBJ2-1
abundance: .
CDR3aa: CASLTGSGLYNEQFF
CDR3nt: TGTGCCAGCTTGACGGGCTCAGGGCTTTACAATGAGCAGTTCTTC

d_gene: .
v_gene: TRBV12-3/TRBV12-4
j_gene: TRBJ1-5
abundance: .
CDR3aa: CASSGRSIQPQHF
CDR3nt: TGTGCCAGCAGTGGAAGGAGTATTCAGCCCCAGCATTTT

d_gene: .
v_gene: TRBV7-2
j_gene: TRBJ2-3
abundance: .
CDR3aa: CASSFGGRTSTDTQYF
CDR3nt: TGTGCCAGCAGCTTTGGCGGCCGGACTAGCACAGATACGCAGTATTTT

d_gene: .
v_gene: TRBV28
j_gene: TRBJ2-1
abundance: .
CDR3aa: CASSITPVGSYNEQFF
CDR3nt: TGTGCCAGCAGTATTACTCCGGTCGGCTCCTACAATGAGCAGTTCTTC

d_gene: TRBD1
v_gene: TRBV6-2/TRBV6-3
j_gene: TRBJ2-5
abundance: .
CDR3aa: CASSPTGDWETQYF
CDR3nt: TGTGCCAGCAGTCCGACAGGGGATTGGGAGACCCAGTACTTC

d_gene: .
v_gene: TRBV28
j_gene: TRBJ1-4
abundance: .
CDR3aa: CASRQAATNEKLFF
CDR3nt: TGTGCCAGCAGGCAAGCCGCAACTAATGAAAAACTGTTTTTT

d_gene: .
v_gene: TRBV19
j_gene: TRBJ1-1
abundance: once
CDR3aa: CASSESGTEAFF
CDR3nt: TGTGCCAGTAGTGAAAGCGGTACTGAAGCTTTCTTT

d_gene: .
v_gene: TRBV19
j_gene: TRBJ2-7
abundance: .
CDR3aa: CASTPSGTYEQYF
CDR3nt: TGTGCCAGTACCCCGAGTGGAACTTACGAGCAGTACTTC

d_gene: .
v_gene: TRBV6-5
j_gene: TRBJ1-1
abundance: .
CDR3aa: CASSYSLGARTEAFF
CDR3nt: TGTGCCAGCAGTTACTCTTTGGGGGCGCGAACTGAAGCTTTCTTT

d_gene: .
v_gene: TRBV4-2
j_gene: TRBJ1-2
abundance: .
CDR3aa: CASSQQGAAGGYTF
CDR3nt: TGTGCCAGCAGCCAACAGGGTGCAGCAGGTGGCTACACCTTC

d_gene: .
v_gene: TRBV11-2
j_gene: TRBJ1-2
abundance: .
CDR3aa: CASSLDGGPWGYGYTF
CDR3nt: TGTGCCAGCAGCTTAGATGGGGGACCTTGGGGCTATGGCTACACCTTC

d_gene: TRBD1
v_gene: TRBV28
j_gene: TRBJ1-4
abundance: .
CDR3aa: CASRTPQGLDEKLFF
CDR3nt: TGTGCCAGCAGAACTCCACAGGGGTTAGATGAAAAACTGTTTTTT